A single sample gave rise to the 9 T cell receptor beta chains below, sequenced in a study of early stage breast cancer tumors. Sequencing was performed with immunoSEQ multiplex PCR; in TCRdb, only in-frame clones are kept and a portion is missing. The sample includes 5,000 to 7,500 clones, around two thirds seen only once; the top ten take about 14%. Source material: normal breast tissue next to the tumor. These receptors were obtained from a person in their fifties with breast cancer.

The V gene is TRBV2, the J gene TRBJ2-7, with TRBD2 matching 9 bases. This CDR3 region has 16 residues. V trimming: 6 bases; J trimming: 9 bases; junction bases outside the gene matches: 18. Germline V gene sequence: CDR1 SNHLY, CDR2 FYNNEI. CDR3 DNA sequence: TGTGCCAGCAGGAGCCCTAGCGGGGTATTCTATTATGTGCAGTACTTC. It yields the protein CASRSPSGVFYYVQYF.

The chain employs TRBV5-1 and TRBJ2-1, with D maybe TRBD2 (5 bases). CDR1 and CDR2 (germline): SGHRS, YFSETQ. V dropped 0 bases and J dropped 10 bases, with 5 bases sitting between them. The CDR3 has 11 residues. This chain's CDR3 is CASSLAGEQFF. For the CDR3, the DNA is TGCGCCAGCAGCTTGGCGGGGGAGCAGTTCTTC.

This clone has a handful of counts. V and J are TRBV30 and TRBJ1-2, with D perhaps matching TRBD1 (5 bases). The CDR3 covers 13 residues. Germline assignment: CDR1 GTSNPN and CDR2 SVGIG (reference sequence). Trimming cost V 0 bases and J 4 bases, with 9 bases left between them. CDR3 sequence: CAWSVQGVYGYTF. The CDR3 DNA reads TGTGCCTGGAGTGTACAAGGGGTCTATGGCTACACCTTC.

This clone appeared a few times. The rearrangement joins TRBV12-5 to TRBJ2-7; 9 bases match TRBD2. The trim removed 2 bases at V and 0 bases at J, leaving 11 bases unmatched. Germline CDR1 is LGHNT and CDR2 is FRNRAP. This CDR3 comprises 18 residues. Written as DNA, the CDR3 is TGTGCTAGTGGTTTGAGTCCTAGCGGGACCTGGAACTCCTACGAGCAGTACTTC. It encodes CASGLSPSGTWNSYEQYF. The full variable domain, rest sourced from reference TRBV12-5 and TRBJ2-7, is DARVTQTPRHKVTEMGQEVTMRCQPILGHNTVFWYRQTMMQGLELLAYFRNRAPLDDSGMPKDRFSAEMPDATLATLKIQPSEPRDSAVYFCASGLSPSGTWNSYEQYFGPGTRLTVT.

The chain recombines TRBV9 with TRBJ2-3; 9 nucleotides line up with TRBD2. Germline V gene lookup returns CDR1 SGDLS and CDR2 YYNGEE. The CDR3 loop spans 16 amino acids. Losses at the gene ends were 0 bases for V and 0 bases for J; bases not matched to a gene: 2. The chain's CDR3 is CASSVGLAESTDTQYF. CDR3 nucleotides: TGTGCCAGCAGCGTAGGACTAGCGGAAAGCACAGATACGCAGTATTTT.

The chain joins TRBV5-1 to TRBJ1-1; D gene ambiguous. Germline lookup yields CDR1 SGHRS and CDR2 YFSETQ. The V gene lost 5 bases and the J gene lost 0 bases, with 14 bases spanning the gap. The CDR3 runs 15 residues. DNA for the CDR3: TGCGCCAGCAGTAAAGATGGGAGGCTGAACACTGAAGCTTTCTTT. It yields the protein CASSKDGRLNTEAFF. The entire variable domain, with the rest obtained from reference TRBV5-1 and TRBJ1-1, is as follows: KAGVTQTPRYLIKTRGQQVTLSCSPISGHRSVSWYQQTPGQGLQFLFEYFSETQRNKGNFPGRFSGRQFSNSRSEMNVSTLELGDSALYLCASSKDGRLNTEAFFGQGTRLTVV.

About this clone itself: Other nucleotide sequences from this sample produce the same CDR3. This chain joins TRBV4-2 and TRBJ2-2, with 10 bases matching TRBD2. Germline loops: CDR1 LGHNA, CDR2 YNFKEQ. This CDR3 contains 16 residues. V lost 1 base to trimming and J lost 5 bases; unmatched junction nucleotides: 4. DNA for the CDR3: TGTGCCAGCAGCCAAGTAGAGCGGGAGGGAACCGGGGAGCTGTTTTTT. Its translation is CASSQVEREGTGELFF.

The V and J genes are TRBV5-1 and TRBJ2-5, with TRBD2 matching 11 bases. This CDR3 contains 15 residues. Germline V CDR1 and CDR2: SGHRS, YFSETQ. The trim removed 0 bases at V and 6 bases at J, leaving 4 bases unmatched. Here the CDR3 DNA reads TGCGCCAGCAGCTTGGCGTTAGCGGGAGGGAAGACCCAGTACTTC. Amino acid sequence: CASSLALAGGKTQYF. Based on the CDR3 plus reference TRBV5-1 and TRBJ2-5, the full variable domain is KAGVTQTPRYLIKTRGQQVTLSCSPISGHRSVSWYQQTPGQGLQFLFEYFSETQRNKGNFPGRFSGRQFSNSRSEMNVSTLELGDSALYLCASSLALAGGKTQYFGPGTRLLVL.

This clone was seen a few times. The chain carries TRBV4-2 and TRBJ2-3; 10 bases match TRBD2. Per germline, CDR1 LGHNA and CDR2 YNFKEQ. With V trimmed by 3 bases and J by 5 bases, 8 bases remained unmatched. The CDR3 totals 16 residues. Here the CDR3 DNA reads TGTGCCAGCAGCCAGCAGTCGCTAGCGGGAGAAGATACGCAGTATTTT. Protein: CASSQQSLAGEDTQYF.